This paragraph reports one T cell receptor (beta chain). This sample stems from a study of CD8 T cells in Susac syndrome. RNA amounts of roughly 0.5 to 1 ug underwent reverse transcription with random hexamers. An immunoSEQ multiplex PCR generated amplified TCR beta CDR3 products spanning 54 Vbeta and 13 Jbeta. TCRdb re-derived calls from the immunoSEQ multiplex PCR reads in MiXCR, one entry per CDR3 protein. The sample has about 190,000 distinct CDR3 sequences, just under 95% seen once; the top ten hold approximately 0.16%. Germline V gives CDR1 SQVTM, CDR2 ANQGSEA. V was pared by 5 bases and J by 3 bases, with 14 bases between. This CDR3 spans 13 amino acids.

V is TRBV29-1 and J is TRBJ2-7, with TRBD1 as a possible D gene (5 bases). Sequenced input: CD8+ T cells from PBMCs. The sequence derives from a human donor with Susac syndrome. For the CDR3, the DNA is TGCAGCGTTATAGAGACAGCCTACTACGAGCAGTACTTC. This gives the protein CSVIETAYYEQYF.